This T cell receptor beta chain is drawn from a study of T cells in Graves' hyperthyroidism and ophthalmopathy. The study, taken as a whole, reports: Patients with ophthalmopathy were separated from those with stable hyperthyroidism by a 13 V-J model.

No ophthalmopathy progression within 18 months constituted stable Graves' hyperthyroidism. Uncontrolled infection, other autoimmune disease, pregnancy or lactation disqualified patients from enrolment. The authors took PBMCs from 7.5 to 10 ml fresh peripheral blood. Ten or more counts support this clonotype. The antigen is undetermined. The investigators amplified TCR beta CDR3 regions from RNA transcripts. An initial round of RT-PCR targeting the TCR CDR3 relied on the HTBI primer set. TCRdb re-analysed the multiplex PCR reads in MiXCR, keeping a single row per CDR3 protein. The sample lists about 680,000 distinct CDR3 sequences; under 45% were seen once. Unmatched junction bases numbered 1, after V lost 2 bases and J lost 4 bases. This CDR3 comprises 14 residues. Per germline, CDR1 ENHRY and CDR2 SYGVKD.

The chain has TRBV10-3 and TRBJ1-1, with 10 bases aligning to TRBD1. The sequenced sample consisted of blood. This TCR derives from a woman aged 40 to 55 with Graves' hyperthyroidism. CDR3 nucleotide sequence: TGTGCCATCAGTGAGGGACAGGGGGTCACTGAAGCTTTCTTT. Its translation: CAISEGQGVTEAFF.